This TCR beta chain was captured by sequencing in a study of blood T cell repertoires in COVID-19. Libraries were prepared by immunoSEQ multiplex PCR; TCRdb keeps only in-frame clonotypes and omits some of them. The top ten clones hold about 16% of a sample with roughly 20,000 clones, roughly 91% of them seen once. V was shortened by 5 bases and J by 8 bases, with 13 bases between the two germline ends. CDR1 is MNHEY and CDR2 is SVGAGI in the germline V gene. The CDR3 covers 13 residues. This clone was observed a single time. This receptor was identified in a human donor in a cohort sampled during active COVID-19. The chain is built from TRBV6-5 and TRBJ2-1, with a tentative D call TRBD2 (5 bases). Specimen: peripheral blood. The CDR3 DNA is TGTGCCAGCAGTCCAGAGGGCGGCGATGAGCAGTTCTTC. This gives the protein CASSPEGGDEQFF.